The rows below give T cell receptor beta chains drawn from one sample of a study of shared T cell receptors in the human thymus. Measured with immunoSEQ multiplex PCR; TCRdb has only the in-frame clones, and not every one. The profile covers some 700,000 clones, with around 87% appearing a single time and roughly 0.0097% taken by the ten largest. The same sample was also studied in work on human thymus T cells.

What was sequenced was thymocytes. Receptors were obtained from a boy in the first two years of life with a congenital heart defect. CDR3s include the opening cysteine and the closing phenylalanine or tryptophan. The D gene is left open where the match is weak. Size values are once, few and many counts, or a class for expanded clones, and some rows have none.

len | j_gene | v_gene | d_gene | abundance | CDR3aa | CDR3nt
16 | TRBJ2-1 | TRBV9 | TRBD2 | NA | CASSEGGRAPYNEQFF | TGTGCCAGCAGCGAGGGCGGGAGGGCCCCCTACAATGAGCAGTTCTTC
14 | TRBJ2-1 | TRBV6-4 | TRBD2 | once | CASSESSGGHEQFF | TGTGCCAGCAGTGAGTCTAGCGGAGGGCATGAGCAGTTCTTC
15 | TRBJ2-5 | TRBV15 | NA | NA | CATSRGGSRPGKQYF | TGTGCCACCAGCAGAGGCGGCAGCCGACCCGGGAAGCAGTACTTC
16 | TRBJ2-1 | TRBV19 | TRBD2 | NA | CASSIEKGLVGYEQFF | TGTGCCAGTAGTATAGAAAAGGGACTAGTAGGCTATGAGCAGTTCTTC
12 | TRBJ2-5 | TRBV28 | NA | NA | CASSHGVRTQYF | TGTGCCAGCAGTCACGGAGTGCGCACCCAGTACTTC
11 | TRBJ2-7 | TRBV29-1 | NA | NA | CSVERGDEQYF | TGCAGCGTTGAAAGGGGTGACGAGCAGTACTTC
14 | TRBJ2-5 | TRBV6-1 | NA | NA | CASSGRDGQETQYF | TGTGCCAGCAGTGGCCGGGATGGACAAGAGACCCAGTACTTC
15 | TRBJ2-5 | TRBV4-3 | TRBD1 | NA | CASSQSGQAQETQYF | TGCGCCAGCAGCCAGAGCGGACAGGCCCAAGAGACCCAGTACTTC
16 | TRBJ1-5 | TRBV4-1 | TRBD1 | NA | CASSQDRDRSNQPQHF | TGCGCCAGCAGCCAGGACCGGGACAGGAGCAATCAGCCCCAGCATTTT
15 | TRBJ2-7 | TRBV19 | TRBD1 | once | CASSRGDRDSYEQYF | TGTGCCAGTAGTAGAGGGGACAGGGACTCCTACGAGCAGTACTTC
13 | TRBJ1-2 | TRBV5-1 | NA | few | CASSLDSQEGYTF | TGCGCCAGCAGCTTGGATTCACAGGAGGGCTACACCTTC
14 | TRBJ1-2 | TRBV5-4 | NA | few | CASSLAKSKYGYTF | TGTGCCAGCAGCTTGGCGAAGTCTAAGTACGGCTACACCTTC
21 | TRBJ2-3 | TRBV29-1 | TRBD2 | NA | CSVNSLGQPGLAGGPTDTQYF | TGCAGCGTTAACTCCCTTGGACAGCCGGGACTAGCGGGAGGGCCTACAGATACGCAGTATTTT
13 | TRBJ2-5 | TRBV6-5 | NA | NA | CASSGWLQETQYF | TGTGCCAGCAGTGGCTGGCTTCAAGAGACCCAGTACTTC
18 | TRBJ2-7 | TRBV27 | NA | once | CASSYGPGRGGGSYEQYF | TGTGCCAGCAGTTATGGCCCGGGCCGAGGGGGGGGCTCCTACGAGCAGTACTTC
15 | TRBJ1-1 | TRBV28 | NA | NA | CASSLGGAMNTEAFF | TGTGCCAGCAGTTTGGGCGGGGCGATGAACACTGAAGCTTTCTTT
15 | TRBJ1-4 | TRBV6-5 | TRBD1 | few | CASSHDWTGREKLFF | TGTGCCAGCAGTCACGACTGGACAGGGCGGGAAAAACTGTTTTTT
12 | TRBJ1-2 | TRBV29-1 | NA | once | CSVGGRGCGYTF | TGCAGCGTTGGGGGCAGGGGATGTGGCTACACCTTC
13 | TRBJ1-5 | TRBV6-6 | NA | once | CAGGGGKNQPQHF | TGTGCTGGAGGCGGGGGGAAGAATCAGCCCCAGCATTTT
17 | TRBJ1-2 | TRBV30 | TRBD1 | NA | CAWIIRTGGNTGYGYTF | TGTGCCTGGATTATACGGACAGGGGGCAACACCGGCTATGGCTACACCTTC
16 | TRBJ2-3 | TRBV9 | NA | once | CASSVGSVPSTDTQYF | TGTGCCAGCAGCGTAGGGAGCGTACCTAGCACAGATACGCAGTATTTT
15 | TRBJ2-7 | TRBV28 | TRBD2 | NA | CASSFASGRADEQYF | TGTGCCAGCAGTTTCGCTAGCGGGAGGGCCGACGAGCAGTACTTC
18 | TRBJ2-1 | TRBV30 | TRBD2 | NA | CAWIGTSGSLSSYNEQFF | TGTGCCTGGATCGGGACTAGCGGGAGCCTCAGCTCCTACAATGAGCAGTTCTTC
16 | TRBJ1-2 | TRBV5-6 | TRBD1 | once | CASSPPPGTGTFGYTF | TGTGCCAGCAGCCCCCCTCCCGGGACAGGGACTTTTGGCTACACCTTC
15 | TRBJ2-7 | TRBV5-1 | NA | NA | CASRSPEGHYYEQYF | TGCGCCAGCAGGTCCCCGGAAGGTCATTACTACGAGCAGTACTTC
14 | TRBJ2-7 | TRBV7-9 | NA | once | CASSLIPGFGEQYF | TGTGCCAGCAGCTTAATCCCGGGATTTGGCGAGCAGTACTTC
16 | TRBJ2-1 | TRBV5-1 | TRBD2 | NA | CASSLDWEGPNNEQFF | TGCGCCAGCAGCTTGGATTGGGAGGGACCCAACAATGAGCAGTTCTTC
15 | TRBJ1-1 | TRBV25-1 | NA | NA | CASSENRKENTEAFF | TGTGCCAGCAGTGAAAACAGGAAGGAAAACACTGAAGCTTTCTTT
16 | TRBJ1-3 | TRBV29-1 | TRBD1 | few | CSVAGWQGDSGNTIYF | TGCAGCGTCGCGGGGTGGCAGGGGGACTCTGGAAACACCATATATTTT
16 | TRBJ1-2 | TRBV5-8 | NA | NA | CASSLVLGFRDYGYTF | TGTGCCAGCAGCTTGGTCTTGGGGTTCAGGGACTATGGCTACACCTTC
17 | TRBJ2-2 | TRBV5-1 | TRBD2 | NA | CASSPILREPNTGELFF | TGCGCCAGCAGCCCGATCCTGCGGGAGCCGAACACCGGGGAGCTGTTTTTT
16 | TRBJ1-5 | TRBV18 | NA | once | CASSPLAKEDNQPQHF | TGTGCCAGCTCCCCCTTGGCAAAAGAGGACAATCAGCCCCAGCATTTT
13 | TRBJ1-2 | TRBV9 | NA | NA | CASSERVSYGYTF | TGTGCCAGCAGCGAGAGGGTCAGCTATGGCTACACCTTC
15 | TRBJ2-3 | TRBV9 | TRBD2 | NA | CASSPGLADTDTQYF | TGTGCCAGCAGTCCGGGACTAGCGGACACAGATACGCAGTATTTT
15 | TRBJ2-2 | TRBV19 | TRBD1 | NA | CASSIGTGGIGELFF | TGTGCCAGTAGTATTGGGACAGGGGGCATCGGGGAGCTGTTTTTT
16 | TRBJ2-7 | TRBV5-4 | NA | NA | CASNDNGGPGSYEQYF | TGTGCCAGCAACGACAACGGAGGGCCGGGCTCCTACGAGCAGTACTTC
18 | TRBJ2-7 | TRBV5-1 | TRBD2 | NA | CASSLAKGTSGPPYEQYF | TGCGCCAGCAGCTTGGCCAAGGGGACTAGCGGGCCTCCCTACGAGCAGTACTTC
16 | TRBJ2-7 | TRBV18 | NA | NA | CASSPPFGTPPYEQYF | TGTGCCAGCTCACCACCGTTTGGCACACCCCCTTACGAGCAGTACTTC
13 | TRBJ2-3 | TRBV6-4 | NA | NA | CASSDFGADTQYF | TGTGCCAGCAGTGACTTCGGAGCAGATACGCAGTATTTT
14 | TRBJ2-7 | TRBV25-1 | TRBD1 | NA | CASSTRDRPYEQYF | TGTGCCAGCAGTACCCGGGACAGGCCCTACGAGCAGTACTTC
15 | TRBJ1-1 | TRBV28 | TRBD1 | NA | CASRAGTGTNTEAFF | TGTGCCAGCAGGGCCGGGACAGGCACGAACACTGAAGCTTTCTTT